Listed below are T cell receptor beta chains from one sample, sequenced in a study of T cells in Graves' hyperthyroidism and ophthalmopathy. One entry per CDR3 protein, called by TCRdb with MiXCR from the multiplex PCR reads. The data show roughly 640,000 distinct CDR3 sequences, with 16% seen just once and 2.5% to 4% held by the top ten. Source material: blood. The receptors were gathered from a middle-aged woman with Graves' ophthalmopathy. Each CDR3 is given with its conserved first and last residue. The order of the fields is J gene, D gene, CDR3 length, clone size, V gene, CDR3 DNA, CDR3 protein. A D gene is named only where the DNA matches it firmly. The size entry is marked missing in some rows and otherwise reads once, few, many or a size class.

>TRBJ2-7|-|15|many|TRBV7-2
TGTGCCAGCAGCTCCAAACAGGGAGCTATCTACGAGCAGTACTTC
CASSSKQGAIYEQYF
>TRBJ2-1|-|15|many|TRBV28
TGTGCCAGCAGTAACACGGGACCTTTCTACAATGAGCAGTTCTTC
CASSNTGPFYNEQFF
>TRBJ2-2|TRBD2|19|-|TRBV4-2
TGTGCCAGCAGCCAAGACAGCTATTTTATGGCTAGCGGTACCGGGGAGCTGTTTTTT
CASSQDSYFMASGTGELFF
>TRBJ1-2|-|15|few|TRBV18
TGTGCCAGCTCAACCGTCGGGGGATCGGGCTATGGCTACACCTTC
CASSTVGGSGYGYTF
>TRBJ1-5|-|13|few|TRBV20-1
TGCAGTGCTACCCGGGACAGCAATCAGCCCCAGCATTTT
CSATRDSNQPQHF
>TRBJ2-3|TRBD2|16|many|TRBV6-1
TGTGCCAGCAGGTTGTATGCGGGAGGCGAAACAGATACGCAGTATTTT
CASRLYAGGETDTQYF
>TRBJ2-7|-|17|few|TRBV5-6
TGTGCCAGCAGCTTGGTCAGGGGATCAAGGACTTCCTACGAGCAGTACTTC
CASSLVRGSRTSYEQYF
>TRBJ1-1|-|15|-|TRBV6-1
TGTGCCAGCAGGCCCAGCGGCGGGGGGCCGGCTGAAGCTTTCTTT
CASRPSGGGPAEAFF
>TRBJ2-1|-|12|few|TRBV6-9
TGTGCCAGCAGTTATGAGGGGGTTGAGCAGTTCTTC
CASSYEGVEQFF
>TRBJ2-2|-|14|few|TRBV10-2
TGCGCCAGCAGTGTACAGGGAACGGTCGGGGAGCTGTTTTTT
CASSVQGTVGELFF
>TRBJ2-3|-|16|many|TRBV5-1
TGCGCCAGCAGCCCCTCGACAGGTCTTAGCACAGATACGCAGTATTTT
CASSPSTGLSTDTQYF
>TRBJ2-7|-|15|few|TRBV20-1
TGCAGTGCTAATGAAGGGAAGGGCCTTGGGGACGAGCAGTACTTC
CSANEGKGLGDEQYF
>TRBJ2-1|-|16|-|TRBV7-3
TGTGCCAGCAGAAAACCTCTAAGCGAACTGTACAATGAGCAGTTCTTC
CASRKPLSELYNEQFF
>TRBJ2-1|-|16|-|TRBV5-1
TGCGCCAGCAGCTCACTAGCTACAATCTCCTACAATGAGCAGTTCTTC
CASSSLATISYNEQFF
>TRBJ1-3|-|15|-|TRBV28
TGTGCCAGCAGCTTAATAATAAGCTCTGGAAACACCATATATTTT
CASSLIISSGNTIYF
>TRBJ1-1|-|13|many|TRBV27
TGTGCCAGCAACGGGGGCGCGGACACTGAAGCTTTCTTT
CASNGGADTEAFF
>TRBJ2-1|-|13|many|TRBV30
TGTGCCTGGAGTGCTCGATCGAACAATGAGCAGTTCTTC
CAWSARSNNEQFF
>TRBJ1-1|-|13|-|TRBV6-1
TGTGCCAGCAGTGAAATGGGGGCCACTGAAGCTTTCTTT
CASSEMGATEAFF
>TRBJ2-1|TRBD1|12|many|TRBV7-9
TGTGCCAGCCAGGGGGCTAACAATGAGCAGTTCTTC
CASQGANNEQFF
>TRBJ1-5|-|15|-|TRBV4-2
TGTGCCAGCAGCCTCGGGTCAGGGGTAAATCAGCCCCAGCATTTT
CASSLGSGVNQPQHF
>TRBJ1-2|-|13|few|TRBV18
TGTGCCAGCTCAGGGGTAGATCCCTATGGCTACACCTTC
CASSGVDPYGYTF
>TRBJ2-2|-|13|few|TRBV29-1
TGCAGCGTGGGACAAGCGATTCACGGGGAGCTGTTTTTT
CSVGQAIHGELFF
>TRBJ1-5|-|14|few|TRBV11-2
TGTGCCAGCAGCTTAGCGGTCAGCAATCAGCCCCAGCATTTT
CASSLAVSNQPQHF
>TRBJ2-1|-|17|few|TRBV27
TGTGCCAGCAGAAAGAGAGGTGGGCAGGGGTCGTACAATGAGCAGTTCTTC
CASRKRGGQGSYNEQFF
>TRBJ1-2|TRBD1|14|few|TRBV10-3
TGTGCCATCAGTAGCCGGGACAGGGGTGATAGCTACACCTTC
CAISSRDRGDSYTF
>TRBJ1-1|-|14|-|TRBV5-6
TGTGCCAGCACCTATGACCCAGGGAACACTGAAGCTTTCTTT
CASTYDPGNTEAFF
>TRBJ2-3|-|15|-|TRBV6-1
TGTGCCAGCAGTGGCCATAGCGGAGGAGGAGATACGCAGTATTTT
CASSGHSGGGDTQYF
>TRBJ2-6|TRBD1|21|few|TRBV6-1
TGTGCCAGCAGCCCGTCGATTCCTATCCTCCAGGGGGCCTCTGGGGCCAACGTCCTGACTTTC
CASSPSIPILQGASGANVLTF
>TRBJ2-7|TRBD1|16|many|TRBV11-2
TGTGCCAGCAGCTTAGGGACAAGGGGGCAGTCCTACGAGCAGTACTTC
CASSLGTRGQSYEQYF
>TRBJ1-1|-|15|few|TRBV6-5
TGTGCCAGCAGTTACTCGGTCGTCCGGGGAGGTGAAGCTTTCTTT
CASSYSVVRGGEAFF
>TRBJ2-1|-|16|many|TRBV18
TGTGCCAGCTCACGGGGAGTCGCGGGTTCCTACAATGAGCAGTTCTTC
CASSRGVAGSYNEQFF
>TRBJ1-1|TRBD1|12|many|TRBV30
TGTGCCTGGAGTGTACAGGGGGCTGAAGCTTTCTTT
CAWSVQGAEAFF
>TRBJ2-3|-|16|many|TRBV5-1
TGCGCCAGCAGCTCCTCCGCGCGGATACTCACAGATACGCAGTATTTT
CASSSSARILTDTQYF
>TRBJ2-1|-|14|-|TRBV6-2/TRBV6-3
TGTGCCAGCAACCTAGTCGGGTGGGGGGATGAGCAGTTCTTC
CASNLVGWGDEQFF
>TRBJ2-5|-|13|-|TRBV16
TGTGCCAGCAGCCGGCAGGTGGGGGAGACCCAGTACTTC
CASSRQVGETQYF
>TRBJ2-1|TRBD2|17|many|TRBV6-2/TRBV6-3
TGTGCCAGCAGTCCCCGACTAGCGGGAGCCGCCTACAATGAGCAGTTCTTC
CASSPRLAGAAYNEQFF
>TRBJ2-3|-|14|many|TRBV2
TGTGCCAGCAGTGCTCCGGGGGCTTCAGATACGCAGTATTTT
CASSAPGASDTQYF
>TRBJ2-1|TRBD2|17|many|TRBV27
TGTGCCAGCAGTTTATCGAGGACTAGCGTGATCTACAATGAGCAGTTCTTC
CASSLSRTSVIYNEQFF
>TRBJ2-1|TRBD1|13|many|TRBV20-1
TGCAGTGCCCCCGGGACAGGGCTTGTTGAGCAGTTCTTC
CSAPGTGLVEQFF
>TRBJ1-6|TRBD1|15|many|TRBV11-2
TGTGCCAGCAGCCTCCAAGGGACAGGGAATTCACCCCTCCACTTT
CASSLQGTGNSPLHF
>TRBJ1-1|-|13|many|TRBV2
TGTGCCAACCAACAGGGTCTTTGGACTGAAGCTTTCTTT
CANQQGLWTEAFF
>TRBJ2-1|TRBD1|15|-|TRBV11-1
TGTGCCAGCAGCTATTCGGGACAGGAGAACAATGAGCAGTTCTTC
CASSYSGQENNEQFF
>TRBJ2-3|-|15|few|TRBV13
TGTGCCAGCAGCTTAGGGGACCCTAGTCTCCATACGCAGTATTTT
CASSLGDPSLHTQYF
>TRBJ2-1|-|14|-|TRBV5-1
TGCGCCAGCACTCGTGGAGGGGATAGCAATGAGCAGTTCTTC
CASTRGGDSNEQFF
>TRBJ1-2|TRBD1|16|few|TRBV12-3/TRBV12-4
TGTGCCAGCAGTCCGGACAGGGGGCAGGGTGACTATGGCTACACCTTC
CASSPDRGQGDYGYTF
>TRBJ2-7|-|16|many|TRBV15
TGTGCCACCAGCAGAGAACCCGGGGCAGCCTCCTACGAGCAGTACTTC
CATSREPGAASYEQYF
>TRBJ2-2|-|13|few|TRBV7-9
TGTGCCAGCAGCCCGAGACAAGCTGGGGAGCTGTTTTTT
CASSPRQAGELFF
>TRBJ1-2|TRBD1|17|-|TRBV6-9
TGTGCCAGCAGTTACTCGAAGACAGGGTGGTCTCCCTATGGCTACACCTTC
CASSYSKTGWSPYGYTF
>TRBJ1-1|TRBD1|11|-|TRBV29-1
TGCAGTGTCACAGGGGGGATTGAAGCTTTCTTT
CSVTGGIEAFF
>TRBJ2-7|-|15|many|TRBV20-1
TGCAGTGCTAGTAGGATGGAGGGGGGTGTCCACGAGCAGTACTTC
CSASRMEGGVHEQYF
>TRBJ1-1|TRBD1|15|-|TRBV5-1
TGCGCCAGCAGCTCACCGGGACAGGTGAACACTGAAGCTTTCTTT
CASSSPGQVNTEAFF
>TRBJ2-1|-|15|-|TRBV18
TGTGCCAGCTCACCACCGACGTATTCCAACAATGAGCAGTTCTTC
CASSPPTYSNNEQFF